The entry that follows covers one T cell receptor beta chain sequence. This entry is derived from a study of CD8+CD57+ T cells in acquired aplastic anemia. Genomic DNA, serving as template, underwent TCR beta VDJ and CDR3 profiling. TCRdb reanalysed the reads using MiXCR and keeps one entry per CDR3 protein. The data hold 220,000 or so distinct CDR3 sequences, with approximately 65% observed a single time. Individuals selected for sequencing had exhibited CD8+CD57+ cell expansion on flow cytometry. Trimming stripped 5 bases from V and 11 bases from J, with 15 bases between. CDR1 and CDR2 (germline): SGHDN, FVKESK. CDR3 size: 12 residues.

The sequenced material came from sorted CD4+, CD8+, or CD8+CD57+ T cells (not recorded which) from PBMCs. The V gene is TRBV14, the J gene TRBJ1-1; unclear D gene. The clonotype comes from a human donor with aplastic anemia. CDR3 sequence reads: CASSEGRARAFF. The CDR3 coding sequence is TGTGCCAGCAGCGAAGGGAGGGCGAGGGCTTTCTTT. The variable domain in full, with the rest retrieved from reference TRBV14 and TRBJ1-1, is EAGVTQFPSHSVIEKGQTVTLRCDPISGHDNLYWYRRVMGKEIKFLLHFVKESKQDESGMPNNRFLAERTGGTYSTLKVQPAELEDSGVYFCASSEGRARAFFGQGTRLTVV.